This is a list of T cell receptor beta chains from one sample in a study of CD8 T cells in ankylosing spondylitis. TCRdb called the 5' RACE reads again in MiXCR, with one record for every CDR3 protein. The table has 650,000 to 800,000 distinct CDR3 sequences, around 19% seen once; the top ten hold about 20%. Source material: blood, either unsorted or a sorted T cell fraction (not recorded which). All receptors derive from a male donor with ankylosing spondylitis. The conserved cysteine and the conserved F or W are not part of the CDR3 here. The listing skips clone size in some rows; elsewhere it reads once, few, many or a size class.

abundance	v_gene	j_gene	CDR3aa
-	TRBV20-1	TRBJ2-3	SARVSGGRSTDTQY
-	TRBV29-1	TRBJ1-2	SVAFLDGYT
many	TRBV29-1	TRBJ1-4	SVEDQTSKLF
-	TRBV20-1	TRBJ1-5	SARDSRQGAQPQH
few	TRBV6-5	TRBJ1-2	ASSYSAQGNGYT
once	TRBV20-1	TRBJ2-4	SARAPTGGEAKNIQY
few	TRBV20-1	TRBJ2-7	SARDGRTRSSYEQY
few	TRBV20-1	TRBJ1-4	SARDTDKNEKLF
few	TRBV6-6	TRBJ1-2	ASSPGGPYGYT
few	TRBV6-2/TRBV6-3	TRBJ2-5	ASSSRTANAQETQY
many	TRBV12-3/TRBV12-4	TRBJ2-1	ASSYGGTLSGF
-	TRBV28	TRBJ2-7	ASLDPRSSYEQY
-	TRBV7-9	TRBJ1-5	ASSFQANQPQH
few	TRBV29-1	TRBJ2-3	SVTYSGITDTQY
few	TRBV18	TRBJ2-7	ASSPRNLGLAGVYEQY
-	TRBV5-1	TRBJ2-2	ASGMGDWELF
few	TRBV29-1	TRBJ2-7	SVEDPDRDYEQY
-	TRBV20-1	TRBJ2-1	SANVAGEFYNEQF
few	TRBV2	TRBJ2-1	ASIRSVNEQF
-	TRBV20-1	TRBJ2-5	SAGPGTLQETQY
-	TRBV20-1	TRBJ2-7	SAKGRSGGEYEQY
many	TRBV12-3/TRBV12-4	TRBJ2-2	ASSKLAEYTGELF
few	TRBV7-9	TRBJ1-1	ASSQGPGDTEAF
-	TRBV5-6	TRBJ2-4	ASSGGLAGDKNIQY
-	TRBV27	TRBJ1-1	ASSLPTRTEAF
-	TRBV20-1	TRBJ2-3	SARTSGLPTDTQY
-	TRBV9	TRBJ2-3	ASSPVGGGGTDTQY
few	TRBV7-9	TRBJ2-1	ASRWGGAFGDEQF
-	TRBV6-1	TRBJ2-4	ASSEDYSGGKGAKNIQY
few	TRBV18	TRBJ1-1	ASSPYTEAAEAF
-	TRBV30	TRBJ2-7	AWRTVYEQY
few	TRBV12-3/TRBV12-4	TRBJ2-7	ASSFRGFGNEQY
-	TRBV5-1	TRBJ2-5	ASSTGTGIETQY
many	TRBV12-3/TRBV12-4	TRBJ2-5	ASSPTPDRRKPQETQY
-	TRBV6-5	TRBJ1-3	ASSSHRGSFGNTIY
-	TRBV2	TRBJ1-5	ASSGGGVPQPQH
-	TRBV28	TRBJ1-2	ASSTGPTTGT
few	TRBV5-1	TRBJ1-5	ASSPAGADQPQH
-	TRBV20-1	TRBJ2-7	SATGGTYEQY
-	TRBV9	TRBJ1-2	ASSVLGGGYT
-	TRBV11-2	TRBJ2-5	ASTPGGPARETQY
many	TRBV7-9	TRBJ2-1	ASSTGLEQF
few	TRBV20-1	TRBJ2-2	SARDEDSPNTGELF
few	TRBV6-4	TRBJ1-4	ASSEDRTEKLF
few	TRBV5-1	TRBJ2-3	ASSVTGNVADTQY
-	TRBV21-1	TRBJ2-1	ASSKQLLGLAASYNEQF
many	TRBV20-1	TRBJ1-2	SARTEGAGYT
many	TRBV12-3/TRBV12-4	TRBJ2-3	ASILGQGLTDTQY
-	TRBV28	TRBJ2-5	ASSLVLTWETQY
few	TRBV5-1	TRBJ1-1	ASSVQGAEAF
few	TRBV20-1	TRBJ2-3	SASTVAGDGVTDTQY
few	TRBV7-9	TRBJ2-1	ASSPQGGRDGEQF
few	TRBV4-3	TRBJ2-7	ASSRTNRDPSYEQY
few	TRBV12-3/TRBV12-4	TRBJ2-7	ASSRTMGDGRREQY
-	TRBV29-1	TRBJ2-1	SPGGRTRGSYNEQF
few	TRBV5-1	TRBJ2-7	ASSADPRGEQY
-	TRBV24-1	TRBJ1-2	ATSDPSRGSGYT
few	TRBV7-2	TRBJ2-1	ASSLSSNNEQF
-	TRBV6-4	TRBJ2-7	ASSAAPRNEQY